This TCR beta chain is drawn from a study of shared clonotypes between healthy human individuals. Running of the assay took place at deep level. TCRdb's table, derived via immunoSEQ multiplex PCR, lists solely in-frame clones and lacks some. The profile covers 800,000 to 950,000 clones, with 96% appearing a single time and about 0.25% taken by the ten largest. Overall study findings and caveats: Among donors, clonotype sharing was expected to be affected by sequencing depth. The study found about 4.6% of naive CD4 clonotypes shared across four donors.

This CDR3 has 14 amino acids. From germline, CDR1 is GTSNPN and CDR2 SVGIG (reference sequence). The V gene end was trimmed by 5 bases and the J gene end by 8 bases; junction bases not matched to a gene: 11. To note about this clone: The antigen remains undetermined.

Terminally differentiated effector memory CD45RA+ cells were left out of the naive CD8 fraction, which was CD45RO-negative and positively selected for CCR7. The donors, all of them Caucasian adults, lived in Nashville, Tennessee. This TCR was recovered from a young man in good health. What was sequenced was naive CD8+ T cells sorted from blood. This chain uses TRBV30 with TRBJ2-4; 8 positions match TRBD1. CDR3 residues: CAWAHSTGADIQYF. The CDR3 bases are TGTGCCTGGGCCCATTCGACAGGGGCAGACATTCAGTACTTC.